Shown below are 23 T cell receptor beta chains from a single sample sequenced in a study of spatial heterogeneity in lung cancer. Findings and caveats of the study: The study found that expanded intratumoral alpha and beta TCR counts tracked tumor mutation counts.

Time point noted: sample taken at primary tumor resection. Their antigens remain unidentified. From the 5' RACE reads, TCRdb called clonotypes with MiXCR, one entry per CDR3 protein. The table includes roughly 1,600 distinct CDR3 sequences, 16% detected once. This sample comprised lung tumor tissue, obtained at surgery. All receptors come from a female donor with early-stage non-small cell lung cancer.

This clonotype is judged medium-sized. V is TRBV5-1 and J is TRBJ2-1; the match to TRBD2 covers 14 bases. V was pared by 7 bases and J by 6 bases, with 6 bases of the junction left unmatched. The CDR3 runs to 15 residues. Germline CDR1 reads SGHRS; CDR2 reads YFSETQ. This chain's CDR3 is CASSRTSGGTNEQFF. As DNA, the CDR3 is TGCGCCAGCTCCCGGACTAGCGGGGGGACCAATGAGCAGTTCTTC.

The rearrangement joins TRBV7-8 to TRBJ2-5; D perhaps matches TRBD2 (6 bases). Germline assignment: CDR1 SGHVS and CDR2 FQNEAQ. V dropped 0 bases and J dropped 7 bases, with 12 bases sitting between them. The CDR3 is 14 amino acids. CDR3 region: CASSLAEGVMTQYF. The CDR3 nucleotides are TGTGCCAGCAGCTTAGCGGAGGGAGTCATGACCCAGTACTTC.

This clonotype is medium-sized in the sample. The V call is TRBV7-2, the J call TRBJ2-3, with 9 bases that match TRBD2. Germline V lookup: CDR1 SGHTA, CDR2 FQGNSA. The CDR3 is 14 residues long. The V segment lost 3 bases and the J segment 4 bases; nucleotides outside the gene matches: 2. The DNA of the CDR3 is TGTGCCAGCAGCTTCGCGGGGGGGGCAGATACGCAGTATTTT. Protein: CASSFAGGADTQYF. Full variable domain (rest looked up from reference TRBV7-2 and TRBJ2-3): GAGVSQSPSNKVTEKGKDVELRCDPISGHTALYWYRQSLGQGLEFLIYFQGNSAPDKSGLPSDRFSAERTGGSVSTLTIQRTQQEDSAVYLCASSFAGGADTQYFGPGTRLTVL.

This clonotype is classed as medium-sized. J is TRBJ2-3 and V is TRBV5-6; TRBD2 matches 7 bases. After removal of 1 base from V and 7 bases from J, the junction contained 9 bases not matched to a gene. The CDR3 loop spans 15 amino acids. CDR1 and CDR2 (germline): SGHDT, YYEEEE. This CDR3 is CASSLMGGSGYTQYF. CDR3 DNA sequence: TGTGCCAGCAGCTTGATGGGCGGGAGCGGATATACGCAGTATTTT.

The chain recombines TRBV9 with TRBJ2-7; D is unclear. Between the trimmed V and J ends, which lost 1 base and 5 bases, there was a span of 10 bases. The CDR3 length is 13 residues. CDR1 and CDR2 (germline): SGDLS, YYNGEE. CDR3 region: CASSVSPTHEQYF. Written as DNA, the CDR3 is TGTGCCAGCAGCGTATCACCCACCCACGAGCAGTACTTC. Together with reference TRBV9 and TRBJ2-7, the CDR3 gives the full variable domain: DSGVTQTPKHLITATGQRVTLRCSPRSGDLSVYWYQQSLDQGLQFLIQYYNGEERAKGNILERFSAQQFPDLHSELNLSSLELGDSALYFCASSVSPTHEQYFGPGTRLTVT.

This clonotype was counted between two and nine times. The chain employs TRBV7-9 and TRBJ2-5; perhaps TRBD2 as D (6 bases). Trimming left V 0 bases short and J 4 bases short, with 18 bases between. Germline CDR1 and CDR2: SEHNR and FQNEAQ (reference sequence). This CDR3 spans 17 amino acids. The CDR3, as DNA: TGTGCCAGCAGCTTAGCGGGGAGGTTATCCCTGCGAGAGACCCAGTACTTC. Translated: CASSLAGRLSLRETQYF. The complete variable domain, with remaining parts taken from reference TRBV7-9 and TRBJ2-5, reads DTGVSQNPRHKITKRGQNVTFRCDPISEHNRLYWYRQTLGQGPEFLTYFQNEAQLEKSRLLSDRFSAERPKGSFSTLEIQRTEQGDSAMYLCASSLAGRLSLRETQYFGPGTRLLVL.

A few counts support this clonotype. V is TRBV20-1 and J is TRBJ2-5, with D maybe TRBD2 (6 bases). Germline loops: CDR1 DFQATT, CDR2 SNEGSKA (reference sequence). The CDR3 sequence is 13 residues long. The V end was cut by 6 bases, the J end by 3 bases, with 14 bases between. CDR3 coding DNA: TGCAGTGCCCCTGAACGGGGGAAAGAGACCCAGTACTTC. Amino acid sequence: CSAPERGKETQYF.

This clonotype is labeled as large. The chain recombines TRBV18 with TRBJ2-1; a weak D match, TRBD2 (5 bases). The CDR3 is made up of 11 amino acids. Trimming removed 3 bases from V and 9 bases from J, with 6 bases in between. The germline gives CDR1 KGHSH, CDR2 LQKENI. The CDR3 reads CASSPGSEQFF. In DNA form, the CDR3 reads TGTGCCAGCTCACCGGGGAGTGAGCAGTTCTTC.

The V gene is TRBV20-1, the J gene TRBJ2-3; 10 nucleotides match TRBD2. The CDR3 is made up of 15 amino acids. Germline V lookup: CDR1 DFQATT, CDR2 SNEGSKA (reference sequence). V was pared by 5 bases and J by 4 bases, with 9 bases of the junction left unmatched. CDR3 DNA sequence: TGCAGTGCTCGGAACCGACTAGCGGGTGCAGATACGCAGTATTTT. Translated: CSARNRLAGADTQYF.

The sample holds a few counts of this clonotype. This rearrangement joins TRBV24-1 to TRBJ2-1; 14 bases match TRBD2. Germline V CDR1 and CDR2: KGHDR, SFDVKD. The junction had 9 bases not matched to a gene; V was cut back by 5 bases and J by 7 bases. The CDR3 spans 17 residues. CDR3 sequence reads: CATSGLAGGPKENEQFF. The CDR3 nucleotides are TGTGCCACCAGTGGACTAGCGGGAGGGCCGAAGGAAAATGAGCAGTTCTTC.

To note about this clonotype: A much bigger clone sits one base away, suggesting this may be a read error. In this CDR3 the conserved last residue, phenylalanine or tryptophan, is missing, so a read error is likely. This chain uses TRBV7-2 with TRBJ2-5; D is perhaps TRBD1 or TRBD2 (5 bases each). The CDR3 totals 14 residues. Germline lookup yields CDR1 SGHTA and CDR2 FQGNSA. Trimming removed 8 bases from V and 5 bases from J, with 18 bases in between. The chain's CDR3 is CASRRGVLGETQYS. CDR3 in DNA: TGTGCCAGCCGACGAGGGGTATTGGGTGAGACCCAGTACTCC.

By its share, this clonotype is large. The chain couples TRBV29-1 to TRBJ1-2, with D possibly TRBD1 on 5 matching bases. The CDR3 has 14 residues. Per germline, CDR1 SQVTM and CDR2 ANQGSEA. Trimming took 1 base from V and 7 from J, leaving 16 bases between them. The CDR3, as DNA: TGCAGCGTTGAAGGGGGACCGGGGAGAGGTGGCTACACCTTC. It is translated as CSVEGGPGRGGYTF. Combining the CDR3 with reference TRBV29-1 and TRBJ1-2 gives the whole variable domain SAVISQKPSRDICQRGTSLTIQCQVDSQVTMMFWYRQQPGQSLTLIATANQGSEATYESGFVIDKFPISRPNLTFSTLTVSNMSPEDSSIYLCSVEGGPGRGGYTFGSGTRLTVV.

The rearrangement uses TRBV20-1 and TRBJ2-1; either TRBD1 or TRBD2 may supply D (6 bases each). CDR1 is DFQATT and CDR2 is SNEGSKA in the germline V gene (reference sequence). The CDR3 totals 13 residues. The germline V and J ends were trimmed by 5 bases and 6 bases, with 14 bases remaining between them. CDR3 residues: CSAEGGVGNEQFF. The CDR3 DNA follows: TGCAGTGCTGAGGGGGGTGTGGGCAATGAGCAGTTCTTC.

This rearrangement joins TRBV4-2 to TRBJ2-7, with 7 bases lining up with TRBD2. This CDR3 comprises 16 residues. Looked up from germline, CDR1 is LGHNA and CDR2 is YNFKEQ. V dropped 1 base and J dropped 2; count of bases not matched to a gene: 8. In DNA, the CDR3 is TGTGCCAGCAGCCAAGTTCTCGGCGGGACTACCTACGAGCAGTACTTC. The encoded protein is CASSQVLGGTTYEQYF.

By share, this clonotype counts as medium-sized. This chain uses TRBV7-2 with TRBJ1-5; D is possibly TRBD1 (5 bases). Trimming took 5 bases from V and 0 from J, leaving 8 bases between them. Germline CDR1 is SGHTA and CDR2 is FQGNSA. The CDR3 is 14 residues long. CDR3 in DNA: TGTGCCAGCAGCCACGACAGTAGCAATCAGCCCCAGCATTTT. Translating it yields CASSHDSSNQPQHF. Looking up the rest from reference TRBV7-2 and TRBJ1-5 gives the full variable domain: GAGVSQSPSNKVTEKGKDVELRCDPISGHTALYWYRQSLGQGLEFLIYFQGNSAPDKSGLPSDRFSAERTGGSVSTLTIQRTQQEDSAVYLCASSHDSSNQPQHFGDGTRLSIL.

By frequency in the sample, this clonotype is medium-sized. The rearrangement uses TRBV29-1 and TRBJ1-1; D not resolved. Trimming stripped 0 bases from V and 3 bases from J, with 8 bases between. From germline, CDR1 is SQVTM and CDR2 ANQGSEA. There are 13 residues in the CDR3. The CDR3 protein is CSVEDQRYTEAFF. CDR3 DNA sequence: TGCAGCGTTGAAGATCAGCGGTACACTGAAGCTTTCTTT.

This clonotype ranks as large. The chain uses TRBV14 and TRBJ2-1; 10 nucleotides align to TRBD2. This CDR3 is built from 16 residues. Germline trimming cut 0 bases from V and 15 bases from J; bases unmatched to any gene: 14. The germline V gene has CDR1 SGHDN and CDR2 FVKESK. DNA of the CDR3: TGTGCCAGCAGCCAAGATTTGCCACTAGCGGGAACCTTTTGGTTCTTC. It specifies CASSQDLPLAGTFWFF.

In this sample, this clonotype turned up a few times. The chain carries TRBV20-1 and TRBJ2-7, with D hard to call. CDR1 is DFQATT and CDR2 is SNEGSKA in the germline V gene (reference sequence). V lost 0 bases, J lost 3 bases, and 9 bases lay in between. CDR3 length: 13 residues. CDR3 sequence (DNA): TGCAGTGCTAGAGAAGGGCCTCTCTACGAGCAGTACTTC. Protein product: CSAREGPLYEQYF.

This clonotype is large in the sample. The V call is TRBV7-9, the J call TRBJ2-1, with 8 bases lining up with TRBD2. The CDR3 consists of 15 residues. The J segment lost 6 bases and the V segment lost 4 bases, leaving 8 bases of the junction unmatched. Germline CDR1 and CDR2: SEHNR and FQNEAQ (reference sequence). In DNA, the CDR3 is TGTGCCAGCAGCTGGGGTGGCGCGGGAGGCAATGAGCAGTTCTTC. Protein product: CASSWGGAGGNEQFF.

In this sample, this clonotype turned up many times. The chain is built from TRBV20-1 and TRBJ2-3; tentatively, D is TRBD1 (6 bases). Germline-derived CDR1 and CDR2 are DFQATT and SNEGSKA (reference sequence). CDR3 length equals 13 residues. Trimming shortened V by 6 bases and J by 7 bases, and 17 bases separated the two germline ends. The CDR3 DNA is TGCAGTGCCCCTGCGCAGGGGTTAAATACGCAGTATTTT. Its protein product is CSAPAQGLNTQYF.

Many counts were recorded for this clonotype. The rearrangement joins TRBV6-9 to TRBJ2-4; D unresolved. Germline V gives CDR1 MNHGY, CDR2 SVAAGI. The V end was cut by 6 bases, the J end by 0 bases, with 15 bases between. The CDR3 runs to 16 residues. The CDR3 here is CASSKLGPLAKNIQYF. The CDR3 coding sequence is TGTGCCAGCAGCAAGCTAGGGCCCCTAGCCAAAAACATTCAGTACTTC.

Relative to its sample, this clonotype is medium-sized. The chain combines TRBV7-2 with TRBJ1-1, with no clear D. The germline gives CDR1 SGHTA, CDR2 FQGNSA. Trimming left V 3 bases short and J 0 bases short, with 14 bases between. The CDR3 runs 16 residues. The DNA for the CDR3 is TGTGCCAGCAGCTTGCCCTTCCTGGGCCTGAACACTGAAGCTTTCTTT. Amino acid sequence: CASSLPFLGLNTEAFF. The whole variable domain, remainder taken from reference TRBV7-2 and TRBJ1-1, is GAGVSQSPSNKVTEKGKDVELRCDPISGHTALYWYRQSLGQGLEFLIYFQGNSAPDKSGLPSDRFSAERTGGSVSTLTIQRTQQEDSAVYLCASSLPFLGLNTEAFFGQGTRLTVV.

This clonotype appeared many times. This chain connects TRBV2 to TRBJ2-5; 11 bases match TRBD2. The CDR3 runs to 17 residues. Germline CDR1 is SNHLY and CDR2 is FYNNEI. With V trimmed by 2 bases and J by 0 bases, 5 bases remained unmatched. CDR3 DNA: TGTGCCAGCAGTGAACCGGGACTAGCGGACCACCAAGAGACCCAGTACTTC. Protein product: CASSEPGLADHQETQYF. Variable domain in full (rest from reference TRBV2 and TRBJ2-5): EPEVTQTPSHQVTQMGQEVILRCVPISNHLYFYWYRQILGQKVEFLVSFYNNEISEKSEIFDDQFSVERPDGSNFTLKIRSTKLEDSAMYFCASSEPGLADHQETQYFGPGTRLLVL.